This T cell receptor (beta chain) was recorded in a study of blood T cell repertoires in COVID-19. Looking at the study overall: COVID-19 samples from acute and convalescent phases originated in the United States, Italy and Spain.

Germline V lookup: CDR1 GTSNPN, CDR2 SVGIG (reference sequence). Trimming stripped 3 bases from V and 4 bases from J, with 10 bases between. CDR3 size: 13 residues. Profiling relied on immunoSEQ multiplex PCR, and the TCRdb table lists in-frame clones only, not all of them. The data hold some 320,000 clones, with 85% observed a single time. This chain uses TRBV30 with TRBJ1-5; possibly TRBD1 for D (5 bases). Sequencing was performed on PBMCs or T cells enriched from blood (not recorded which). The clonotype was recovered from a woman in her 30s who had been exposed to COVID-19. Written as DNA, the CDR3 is TGTGCCTGGAGCGACGGGGGGAATCAGCCCCAGCATTTT. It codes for CAWSDGGNQPQHF.